Shown below are 6 T cell receptor beta chains from a single sample sequenced in a study of regulatory T cells in long-lasting Graves disease. Arm-PCR of CDR3 regions with iRepertoire HTBI primers generated TCR beta libraries. Each CDR3 protein gets one entry after TCRdb re-called the multiplex PCR reads with MiXCR. Counted here are approximately 400,000 distinct CDR3 sequences, 23% occurring once; the ten biggest clones make up around 26%. The time point: persistent/refractory GD, antithyroid drugs over 5 years with positive TRAb. RNA extracted from PBMCs served as the sequencing template. Here the sequenced sample was peripheral blood mononuclear cells (PBMCs), taken when the disease was refractory, from a patient treated with antithyroid drugs. These receptors came from a female donor with Graves disease.

The rearrangement uses TRBV30 and TRBJ2-2; D call uncertain. This CDR3 has 11 residues. The germline V and J ends were trimmed by 4 bases and 5 bases, with 5 bases remaining between them. The germline CDR1 and CDR2 sequences are GTSNPN and SVGIG (reference sequence). This CDR3 reads CAWTSTGELFF. The CDR3 DNA reads as TGTGCCTGGACGAGTACCGGGGAGCTGTTTTTT.

The sample holds a few counts of this clonotype. This sequence joins TRBV28 and TRBJ2-7; D gene ambiguous. Germline V gene lookup returns CDR1 MDHEN and CDR2 SYDVKM. V was shortened by 3 bases and J by 3 bases, with 9 bases between the two germline ends. CDR3 length: 13 amino acids. The CDR3 DNA reads as TGTGCCAGCAGTTTCCTCAACCACTACGAGCAGTACTTC. Amino acids: CASSFLNHYEQYF.

Notes on this clonotype: One junction end disagrees with the germline gene, perhaps due to a read error. The CDR3 coding sequence is TGCAGCGTTGAAGATCGTCCGGACGTTTATGGCTTCACCTTC. It codes for CSVEDRPDVYGFTF. V usage is TRBV29-1 and J usage is TRBJ1-2; the D is unclear. The CDR3 length is 14 residues. CDR1 is SQVTM and CDR2 is ANQGSEA in the germline V gene. Full variable domain (remainder filled in from reference TRBV29-1 and TRBJ1-2): SAVISQKPSRDICQRGTSLTIQCQVDSQVTMMFWYRQQPGQSLTLIATANQGSEATYESGFVIDKFPISRPNLTFSTLTVSNMSPEDSSIYLCSVEDRPDVYGFTFGSGTRLTVV.

This chain connects TRBV25-1 to TRBJ1-5, with D perhaps matching TRBD1 (5 bases). The CDR3 is 16 amino acids. The germline CDR1 and CDR2 sequences are MGHDK and SYGVNS. V shed 3 bases and J shed 2 bases, with 14 bases lying between them. CDR3 protein: CASSDWGGLGNQPQHF. The CDR3 DNA reads as TGTGCCAGCAGTGATTGGGGGGGATTGGGCAATCAGCCCCAGCATTTT.

This clonotype was detected ten times or more. This chain joins TRBV27 and TRBJ2-7, with 8 bases lining up with TRBD2. The germline V gene has CDR1 MNHEY and CDR2 SMNVEV (reference sequence). The junction had 13 bases not matched to a gene; V was cut back by 5 bases and J by 7 bases. The CDR3 sequence is 15 residues long. In nucleotides, the CDR3 is TGTGCCAGCAGTCCTACACAAACCGGGACTAGTGAGCAGTACTTC. This translates into CASSPTQTGTSEQYF.

A remark on this clonotype: Possible read error: a much larger clone is one base away. The CDR3 carries no conserved terminal phenylalanine or tryptophan, so it likely arises from a read error. This chain links TRBV19 with TRBJ2-5, with TRBD1 identical over 7 bases. The CDR3 runs to 15 residues. Germline loops: CDR1 LNHDA, CDR2 SQIVND (reference sequence). Losses at the gene ends were 3 bases for V and 3 bases for J; bases not matched to a gene: 7. The CDR3 is CASSMGQLSEETQYS. CDR3 nucleotide sequence: TGTGCCAGTAGTATGGGACAGTTGAGTGAAGAGACCCAGTACTCC.